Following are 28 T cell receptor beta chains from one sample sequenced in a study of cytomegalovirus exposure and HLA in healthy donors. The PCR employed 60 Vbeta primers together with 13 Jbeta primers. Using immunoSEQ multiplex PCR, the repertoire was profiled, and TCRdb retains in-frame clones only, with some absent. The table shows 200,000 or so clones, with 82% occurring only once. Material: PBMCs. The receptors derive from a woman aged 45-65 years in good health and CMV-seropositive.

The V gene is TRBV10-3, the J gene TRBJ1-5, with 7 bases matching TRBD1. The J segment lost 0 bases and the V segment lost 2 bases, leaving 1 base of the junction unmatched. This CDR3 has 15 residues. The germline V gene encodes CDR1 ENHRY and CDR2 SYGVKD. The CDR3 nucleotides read TGTGCCATCAGTGAGGGGACAGCTAGCAATCAGCCCCAGCATTTT. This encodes CAISEGTASNQPQHF.

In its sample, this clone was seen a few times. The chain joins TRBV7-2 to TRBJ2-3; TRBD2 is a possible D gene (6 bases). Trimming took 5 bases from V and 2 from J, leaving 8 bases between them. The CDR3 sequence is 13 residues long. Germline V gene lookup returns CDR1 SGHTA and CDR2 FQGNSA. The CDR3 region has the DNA TGTGCCAGCAGCCGGGACTTCACAGATACGCAGTATTTT. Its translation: CASSRDFTDTQYF.

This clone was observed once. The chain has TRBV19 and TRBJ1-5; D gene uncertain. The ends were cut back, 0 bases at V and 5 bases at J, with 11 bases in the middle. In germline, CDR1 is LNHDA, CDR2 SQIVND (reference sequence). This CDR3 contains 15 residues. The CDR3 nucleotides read TGTGCCAGTAGTATAGATCAGGCCTATTATCAGCCCCAGCATTTT. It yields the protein CASSIDQAYYQPQHF.

CDR3 coding DNA: TGTGCCAGCACCGGTTCCGGACTAGCGGGGGAACTAGCCAAAAACATTCAGTACTTC. The encoded protein is CASTGSGLAGELAKNIQYF. V usage is TRBV28 and J usage is TRBJ2-4, with 13 bases lining up with TRBD2. Per germline, CDR1 MDHEN and CDR2 SYDVKM. The CDR3 contains 19 residues. With 7 bases clipped from V and 0 bases from J, the junction kept 12 bases outside the gene matches.

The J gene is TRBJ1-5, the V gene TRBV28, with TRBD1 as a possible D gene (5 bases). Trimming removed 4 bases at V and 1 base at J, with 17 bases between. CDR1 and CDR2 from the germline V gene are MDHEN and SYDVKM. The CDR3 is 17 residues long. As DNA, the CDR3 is TGTGCCAGCAGTTATTCCGGGGCGGGAAAGAGCAATCAGCCCCAGCATTTT. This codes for CASSYSGAGKSNQPQHF. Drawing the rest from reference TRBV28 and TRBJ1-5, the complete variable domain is DVKVTQSSRYLVKRTGEKVFLECVQDMDHENMFWYRQDPGLGLRLIYFSYDVKMKEKGDIPEGYSVSREKKERFSLILESASTNQTSMYLCASSYSGAGKSNQPQHFGDGTRLSIL.

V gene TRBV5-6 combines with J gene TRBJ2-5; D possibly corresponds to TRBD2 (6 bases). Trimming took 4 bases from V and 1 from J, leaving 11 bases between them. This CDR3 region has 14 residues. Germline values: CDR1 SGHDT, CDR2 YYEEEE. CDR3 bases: TGTGCCAGCAGCGGACCGGGAGTCCAAGAGACCCAGTACTTC. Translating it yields CASSGPGVQETQYF.

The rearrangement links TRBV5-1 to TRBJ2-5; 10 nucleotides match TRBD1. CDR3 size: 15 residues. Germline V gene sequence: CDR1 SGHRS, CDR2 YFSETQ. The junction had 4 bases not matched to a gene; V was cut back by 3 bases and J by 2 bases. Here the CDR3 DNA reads TGCGCCAGCAGCTCGGGACAGGGGCTTCAAGAGACCCAGTACTTC. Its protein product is CASSSGQGLQETQYF.

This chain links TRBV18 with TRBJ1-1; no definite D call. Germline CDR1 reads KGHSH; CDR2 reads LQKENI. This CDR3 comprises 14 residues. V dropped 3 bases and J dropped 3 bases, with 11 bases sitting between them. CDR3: CASSPVTADTEAFF. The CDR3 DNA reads TGTGCCAGCTCACCGGTGACTGCCGACACTGAAGCTTTCTTT.

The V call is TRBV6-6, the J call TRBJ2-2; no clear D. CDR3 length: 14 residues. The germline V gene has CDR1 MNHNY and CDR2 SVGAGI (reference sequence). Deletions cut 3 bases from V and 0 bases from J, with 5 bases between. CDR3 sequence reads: CASSYSTNTGELFF. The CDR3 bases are TGTGCCAGCAGTTATTCAACGAACACCGGGGAGCTGTTTTTT.

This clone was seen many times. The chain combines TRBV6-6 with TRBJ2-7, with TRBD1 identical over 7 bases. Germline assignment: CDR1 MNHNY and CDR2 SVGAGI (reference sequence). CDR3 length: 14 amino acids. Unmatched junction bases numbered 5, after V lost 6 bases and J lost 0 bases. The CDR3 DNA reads TGTGCCAGCAGGTTGGGACAGAGCTCCTACGAGCAGTACTTC. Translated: CASRLGQSSYEQYF.

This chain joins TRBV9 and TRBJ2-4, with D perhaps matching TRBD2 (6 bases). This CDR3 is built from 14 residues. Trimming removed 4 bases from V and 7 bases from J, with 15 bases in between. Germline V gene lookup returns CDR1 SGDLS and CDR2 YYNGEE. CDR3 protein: CASSPESGGNIQYF. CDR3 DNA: TGTGCCAGCAGCCCGGAGTCAGGAGGGAACATTCAGTACTTC.

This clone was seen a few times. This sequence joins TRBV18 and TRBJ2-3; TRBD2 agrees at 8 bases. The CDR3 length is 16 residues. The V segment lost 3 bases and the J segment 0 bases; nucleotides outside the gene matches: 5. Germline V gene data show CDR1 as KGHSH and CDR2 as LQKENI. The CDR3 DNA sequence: TGTGCCAGCTCACCCGTAGCGGGGCTCAGCACAGATACGCAGTATTTT. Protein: CASSPVAGLSTDTQYF. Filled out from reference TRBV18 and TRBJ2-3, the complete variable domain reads NAGVMQNPRHLVRRRGQEARLRCSPMKGHSHVYWYRQLPEEGLKFMVYLQKENIIDESGMPKERFSAEFPKEGPSILRIQQVVRGDSAAYFCASSPVAGLSTDTQYFGPGTRLTVL.

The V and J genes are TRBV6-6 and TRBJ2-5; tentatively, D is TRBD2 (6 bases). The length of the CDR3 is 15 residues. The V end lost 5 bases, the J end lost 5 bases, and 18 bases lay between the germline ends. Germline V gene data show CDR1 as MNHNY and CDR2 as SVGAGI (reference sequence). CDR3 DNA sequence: TGTGCCAGCAGTCCCGACCAACTAGGGAGGGAGACCCAGTACTTC. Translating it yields CASSPDQLGRETQYF.

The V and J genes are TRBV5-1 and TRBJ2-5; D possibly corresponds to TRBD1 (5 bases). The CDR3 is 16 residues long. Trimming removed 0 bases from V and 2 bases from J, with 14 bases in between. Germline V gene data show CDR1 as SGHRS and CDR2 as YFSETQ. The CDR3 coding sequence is TGCGCCAGCAGCTTGGGTGCAGGGTTTGGGCAAGAGACCCAGTACTTC. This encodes CASSLGAGFGQETQYF.

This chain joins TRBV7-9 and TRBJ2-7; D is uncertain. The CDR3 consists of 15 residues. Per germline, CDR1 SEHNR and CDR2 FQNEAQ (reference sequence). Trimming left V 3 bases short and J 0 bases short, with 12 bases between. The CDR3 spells CASSLASPSSYEQYF. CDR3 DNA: TGTGCCAGCAGCTTGGCAAGTCCAAGCTCCTACGAGCAGTACTTC.

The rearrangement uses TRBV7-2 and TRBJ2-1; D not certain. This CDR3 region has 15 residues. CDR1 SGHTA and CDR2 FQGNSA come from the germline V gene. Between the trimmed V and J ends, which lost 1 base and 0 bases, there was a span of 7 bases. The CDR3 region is CASSLGSSSYNEQFF. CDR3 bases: TGTGCCAGCAGCTTAGGTAGCAGCTCCTACAATGAGCAGTTCTTC.

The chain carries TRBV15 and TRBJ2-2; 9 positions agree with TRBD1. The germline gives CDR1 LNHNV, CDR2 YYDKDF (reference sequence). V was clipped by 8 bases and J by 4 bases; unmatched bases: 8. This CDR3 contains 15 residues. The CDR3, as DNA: TGTGCCACCCAGCTACAGGGGGCGCGCACCGGGGAGCTGTTTTTT. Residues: CATQLQGARTGELFF.

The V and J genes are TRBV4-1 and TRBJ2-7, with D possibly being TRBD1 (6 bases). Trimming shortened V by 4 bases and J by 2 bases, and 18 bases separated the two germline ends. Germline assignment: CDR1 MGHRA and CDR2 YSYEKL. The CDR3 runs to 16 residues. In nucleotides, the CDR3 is TGCGCCAGCAGCCGCACCCCCGGGACACCTACCTACGAGCAGTACTTC. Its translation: CASSRTPGTPTYEQYF.

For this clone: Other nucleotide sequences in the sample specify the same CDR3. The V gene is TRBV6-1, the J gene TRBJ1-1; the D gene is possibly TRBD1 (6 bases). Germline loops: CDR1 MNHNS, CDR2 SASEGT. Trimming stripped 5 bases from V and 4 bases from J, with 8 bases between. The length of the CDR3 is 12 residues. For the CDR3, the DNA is TGTGCCAGCAGTTTCAGGGGCACTGAAGCTTTCTTT. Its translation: CASSFRGTEAFF.

CDR3 bases: TGTGCCAGCAGTGAGTTTGGCGGTCAGCCCCAGCATTTT. Its protein product is CASSEFGGQPQHF. This rearrangement joins TRBV6-4 to TRBJ1-5, with D unresolved. Trimming stripped 3 bases from V and 6 bases from J, with 9 bases between. Germline CDR1 reads MRHNA; CDR2 reads SNTAGT. This CDR3 has 13 amino acids.

CDR3 in amino acids: CASSLPQADTQYF. DNA of the CDR3: TGTGCCAGCAGCTTACCTCAGGCAGATACGCAGTATTTT. The chain is built from TRBV7-2 and TRBJ2-3; D remains unclear. Trimming left V 2 bases short and J 4 bases short, with 7 bases between. The CDR3 is 13 residues long. CDR1 is SGHTA, CDR2 FQGNSA, per germline.

The CDR3 sequence: CATSTTSGKSVEQFF. The CDR3 DNA follows: TGTGCCACCAGCACCACTAGCGGGAAATCAGTTGAGCAGTTCTTC. The chain employs TRBV15 and TRBJ2-1; 10 nucleotides match TRBD2. The CDR3 loop spans 15 amino acids. Germline assignment: CDR1 LNHNV and CDR2 YYDKDF (reference sequence). V was clipped by 4 bases and J by 9 bases; unmatched bases: 9.

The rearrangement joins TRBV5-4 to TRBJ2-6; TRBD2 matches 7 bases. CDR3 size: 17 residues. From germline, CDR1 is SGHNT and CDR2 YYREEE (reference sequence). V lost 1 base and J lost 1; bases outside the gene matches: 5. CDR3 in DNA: TGTGCCAGCAGCTTGTTAGGGAGGGGATCTGGGGCCAACGTCCTGACTTTC. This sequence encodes CASSLLGRGSGANVLTF.

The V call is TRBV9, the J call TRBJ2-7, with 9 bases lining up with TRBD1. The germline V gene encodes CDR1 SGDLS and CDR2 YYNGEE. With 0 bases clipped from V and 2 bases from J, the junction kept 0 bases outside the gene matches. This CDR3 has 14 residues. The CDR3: CASSVGDRAYEQYF. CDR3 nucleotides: TGTGCCAGCAGCGTAGGGGACAGGGCCTACGAGCAGTACTTC.

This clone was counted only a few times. CDR3 sequence reads: CASSPRGVEAFF. The CDR3 region has the DNA TGTGCCAGCTCACCACGGGGGGTCGAAGCTTTCTTT. This chain links TRBV18 with TRBJ1-1, with D maybe TRBD1 (5 bases). V lost 1 base, J lost 8 bases, and 8 bases lay in between. Germline CDR1 and CDR2: KGHSH and LQKENI. This CDR3 has 12 residues.

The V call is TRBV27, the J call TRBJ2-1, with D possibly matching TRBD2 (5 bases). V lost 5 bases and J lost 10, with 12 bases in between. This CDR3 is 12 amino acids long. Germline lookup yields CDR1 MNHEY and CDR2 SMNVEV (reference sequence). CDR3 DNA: TGTGCCAGCAGTCCTAGCTTCGGGGAGCAGTTCTTC. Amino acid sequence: CASSPSFGEQFF.

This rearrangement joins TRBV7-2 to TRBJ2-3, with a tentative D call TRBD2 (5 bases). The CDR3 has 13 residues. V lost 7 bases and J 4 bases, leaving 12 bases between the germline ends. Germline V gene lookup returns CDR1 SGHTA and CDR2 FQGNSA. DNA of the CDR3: TGTGCCAGCAACCATGGAGGCTCAGATACGCAGTATTTT. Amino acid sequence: CASNHGGSDTQYF.

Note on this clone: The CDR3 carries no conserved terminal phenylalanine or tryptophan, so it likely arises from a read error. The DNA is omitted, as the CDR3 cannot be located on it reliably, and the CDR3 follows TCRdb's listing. Here the CDR3 reads CASSPDIL. The chain is built from TRBV7-2 and TRBJ2-7; TRBD1 was called by the table and not checked on the DNA. Termini included, the CDR3 measures 8 amino acids. The germline CDR1 and CDR2 sequences are SGHTA and FQGNSA.